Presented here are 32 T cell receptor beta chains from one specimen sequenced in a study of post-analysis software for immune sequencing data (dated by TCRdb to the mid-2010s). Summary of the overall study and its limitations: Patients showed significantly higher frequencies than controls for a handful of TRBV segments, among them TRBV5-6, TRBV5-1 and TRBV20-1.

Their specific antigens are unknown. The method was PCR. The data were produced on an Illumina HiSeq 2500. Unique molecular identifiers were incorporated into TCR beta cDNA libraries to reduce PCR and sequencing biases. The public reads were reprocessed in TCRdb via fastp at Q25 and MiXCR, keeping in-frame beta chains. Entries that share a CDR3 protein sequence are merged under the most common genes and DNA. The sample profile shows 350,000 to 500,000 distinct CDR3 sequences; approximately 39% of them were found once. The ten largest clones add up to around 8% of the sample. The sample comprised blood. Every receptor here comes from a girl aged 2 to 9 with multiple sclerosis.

CDR3 region: CASREQGATDTQYF. CDR3 nucleotide sequence: TGTGCCAGCAGGGAACAGGGGGCCACAGATACGCAGTATTTT. The genes are TRBV6-5 and TRBJ2-3; 9 bases align to TRBD1. The CDR3 extends over 14 amino acids. V lost 6 bases to trimming and J lost 2 bases; unmatched junction nucleotides: 3. From germline, CDR1 is MNHEY and CDR2 SVGAGI.

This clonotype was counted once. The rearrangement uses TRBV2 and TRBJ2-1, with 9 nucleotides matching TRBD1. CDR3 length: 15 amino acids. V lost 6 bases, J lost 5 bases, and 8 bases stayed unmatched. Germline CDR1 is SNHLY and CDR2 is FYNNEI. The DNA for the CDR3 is TGTGCCAGCAGAGATGGGACAGGGTTTCACAATGAGCAGTTCTTC. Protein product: CASRDGTGFHNEQFF.

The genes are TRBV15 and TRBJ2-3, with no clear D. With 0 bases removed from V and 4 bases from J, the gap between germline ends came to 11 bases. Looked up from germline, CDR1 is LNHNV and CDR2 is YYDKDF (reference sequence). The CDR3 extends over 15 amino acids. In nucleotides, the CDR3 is TGTGCCACCAGCAGAGATGGAATAGCAGCAGATACGCAGTATTTT. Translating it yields CATSRDGIAADTQYF.

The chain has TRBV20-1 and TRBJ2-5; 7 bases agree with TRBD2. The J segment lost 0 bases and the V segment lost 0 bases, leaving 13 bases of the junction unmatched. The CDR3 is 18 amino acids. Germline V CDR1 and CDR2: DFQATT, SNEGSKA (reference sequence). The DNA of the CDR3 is TGCAGTGCTAGAGACTCCCTCCTAGCGGCCCCCTACCAAGAGACCCAGTACTTC. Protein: CSARDSLLAAPYQETQYF.

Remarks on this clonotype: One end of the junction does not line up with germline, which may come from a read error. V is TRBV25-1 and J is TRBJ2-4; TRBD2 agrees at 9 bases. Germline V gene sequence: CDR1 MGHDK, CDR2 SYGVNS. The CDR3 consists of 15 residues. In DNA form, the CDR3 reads TGTGCCAGCAGTGAGGGACTAGCCCCAAAAAACGTTCAGTACTTC. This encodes CASSEGLAPKNVQYF. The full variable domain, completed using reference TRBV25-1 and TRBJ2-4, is EADIYQTPRYLVIGTGKKITLECSQTMGHDKMYWYQQDPGMELHLIHYSYGVNSTEKGDLSSESTVSRIRTEHFPLTLESARPSHTSQYLCASSEGLAPKNVQYFGAGTRLSVL.

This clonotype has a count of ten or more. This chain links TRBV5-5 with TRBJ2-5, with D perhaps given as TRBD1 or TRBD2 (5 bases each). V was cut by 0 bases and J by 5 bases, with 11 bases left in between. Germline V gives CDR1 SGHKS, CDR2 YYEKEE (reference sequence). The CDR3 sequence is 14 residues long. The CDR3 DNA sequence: TGTGCCAGCAGCTTGGACGGGGCCGGGGAGACCCAGTACTTC. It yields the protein CASSLDGAGETQYF.

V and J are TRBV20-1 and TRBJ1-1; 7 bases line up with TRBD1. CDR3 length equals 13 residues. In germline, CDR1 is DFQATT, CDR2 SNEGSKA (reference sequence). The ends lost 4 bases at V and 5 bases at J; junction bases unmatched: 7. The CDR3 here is CSAKGQSSTEAFF. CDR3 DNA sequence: TGCAGTGCTAAGGGACAGTCGAGTACTGAAGCTTTCTTT.

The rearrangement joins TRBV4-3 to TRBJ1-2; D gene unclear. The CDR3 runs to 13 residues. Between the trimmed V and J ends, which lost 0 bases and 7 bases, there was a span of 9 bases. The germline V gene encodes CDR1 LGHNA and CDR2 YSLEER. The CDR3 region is CASSQEMGVGYTF. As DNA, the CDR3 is TGCGCCAGCAGCCAAGAAATGGGTGTTGGCTACACCTTC.

The CDR3 DNA sequence: TGTGCCAGCAGTTTATCGGCGGGAAGGACTTCACCCCTCCACTTT. Its protein is CASSLSAGRTSPLHF. This sequence joins TRBV28 and TRBJ1-6; D not resolved. The CDR3 loop spans 15 amino acids. CDR1 is MDHEN, CDR2 SYDVKM, per germline. With 1 base removed from V and 9 bases from J, the gap between germline ends came to 13 bases.

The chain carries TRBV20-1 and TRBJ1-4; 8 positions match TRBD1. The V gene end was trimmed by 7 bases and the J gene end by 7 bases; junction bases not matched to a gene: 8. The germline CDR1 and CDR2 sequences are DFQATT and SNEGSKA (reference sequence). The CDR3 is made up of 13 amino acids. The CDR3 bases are TGCAGTGTCCGACAGGGGCAAGGTGAAAAACTGTTTTTT. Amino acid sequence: CSVRQGQGEKLFF.

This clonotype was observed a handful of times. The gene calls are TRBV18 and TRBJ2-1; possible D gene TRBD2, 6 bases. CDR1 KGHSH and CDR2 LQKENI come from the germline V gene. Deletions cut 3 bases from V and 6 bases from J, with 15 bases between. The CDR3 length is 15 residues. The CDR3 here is CASSPPWAGGNEQFF. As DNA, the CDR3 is TGTGCCAGCTCACCGCCGTGGGCCGGGGGCAATGAGCAGTTCTTC.

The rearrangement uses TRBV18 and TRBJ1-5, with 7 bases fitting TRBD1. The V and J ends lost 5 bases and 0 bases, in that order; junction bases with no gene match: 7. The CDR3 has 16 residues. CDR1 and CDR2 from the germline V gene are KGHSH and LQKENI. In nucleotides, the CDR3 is TGTGCCAGCTCATCCCAGGGGGGGCATAGCAATCAGCCCCAGCATTTT. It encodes CASSSQGGHSNQPQHF.

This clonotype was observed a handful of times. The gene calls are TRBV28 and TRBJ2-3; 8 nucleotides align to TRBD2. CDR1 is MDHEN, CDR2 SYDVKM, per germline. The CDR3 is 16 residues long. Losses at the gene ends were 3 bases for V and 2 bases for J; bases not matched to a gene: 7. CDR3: CASSFIAGRYTDTQYF. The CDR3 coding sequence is TGTGCCAGCAGTTTCATAGCGGGGAGATACACAGATACGCAGTATTTT.

Here the CDR3 reads CSEHREIRTEAFF. DNA for the CDR3: TGCAGCGAACACAGGGAAATAAGGACTGAAGCTTTCTTT. This chain connects TRBV29-1 to TRBJ1-1, with TRBD1 as a possible D gene (6 bases). The CDR3 sequence is 13 residues long. From germline, CDR1 is SQVTM and CDR2 ANQGSEA. Trimming took off 7 bases at V and 5 bases at J, with 17 bases between the two ends.

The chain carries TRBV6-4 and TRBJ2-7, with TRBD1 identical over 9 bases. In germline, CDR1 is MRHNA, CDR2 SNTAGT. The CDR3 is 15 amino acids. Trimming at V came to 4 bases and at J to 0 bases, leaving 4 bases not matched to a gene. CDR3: CASSAGTGSSYEQYF. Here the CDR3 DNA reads TGTGCCAGCAGTGCCGGGACAGGGAGCTCCTACGAGCAGTACTTC.

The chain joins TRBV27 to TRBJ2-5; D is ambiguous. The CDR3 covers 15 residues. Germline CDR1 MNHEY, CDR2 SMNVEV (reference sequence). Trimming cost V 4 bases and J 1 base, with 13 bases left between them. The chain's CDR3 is CASSSTYGPQETQYF. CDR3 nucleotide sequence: TGTGCCAGCAGTTCCACTTATGGGCCCCAAGAGACCCAGTACTTC.

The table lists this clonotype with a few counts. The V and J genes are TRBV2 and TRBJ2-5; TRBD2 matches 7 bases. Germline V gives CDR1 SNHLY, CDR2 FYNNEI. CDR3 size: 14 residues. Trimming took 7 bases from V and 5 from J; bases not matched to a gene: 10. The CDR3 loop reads CASIPVHGGETQYF. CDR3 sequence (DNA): TGTGCCAGCATCCCAGTCCACGGGGGGGAGACCCAGTACTTC.

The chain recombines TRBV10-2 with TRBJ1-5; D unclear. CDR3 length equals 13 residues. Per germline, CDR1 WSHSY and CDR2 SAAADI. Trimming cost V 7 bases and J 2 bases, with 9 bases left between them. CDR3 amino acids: CASMSGGNQPQHF. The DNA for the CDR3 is TGCGCCAGCATGTCGGGCGGCAATCAGCCCCAGCATTTT.

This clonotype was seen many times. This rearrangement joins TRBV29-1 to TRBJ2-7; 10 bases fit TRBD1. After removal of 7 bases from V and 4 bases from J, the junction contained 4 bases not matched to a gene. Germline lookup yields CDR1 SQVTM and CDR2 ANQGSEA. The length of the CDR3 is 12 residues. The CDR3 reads CSARTGGYEQYF. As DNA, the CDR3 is TGCAGCGCCCGGACAGGGGGATACGAGCAGTACTTC.

In nucleotides, the CDR3 is TGCAGCGTCGTAAGACTAGCGGTCACAGATACGCAGTATTTT. It translates to CSVVRLAVTDTQYF. The chain combines TRBV29-1 with TRBJ2-3, with 9 bases lining up with TRBD2. This CDR3 contains 14 residues. The V gene end was trimmed by 6 bases and the J gene end by 2 bases; junction bases not matched to a gene: 6. From germline, CDR1 is SQVTM and CDR2 ANQGSEA.

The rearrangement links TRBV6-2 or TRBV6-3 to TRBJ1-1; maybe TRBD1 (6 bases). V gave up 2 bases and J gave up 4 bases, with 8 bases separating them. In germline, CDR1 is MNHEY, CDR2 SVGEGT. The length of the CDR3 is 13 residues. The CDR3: CASSYRGSTEAFF. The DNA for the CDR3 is TGTGCCAGCAGTTACAGGGGGTCCACTGAAGCTTTCTTT.

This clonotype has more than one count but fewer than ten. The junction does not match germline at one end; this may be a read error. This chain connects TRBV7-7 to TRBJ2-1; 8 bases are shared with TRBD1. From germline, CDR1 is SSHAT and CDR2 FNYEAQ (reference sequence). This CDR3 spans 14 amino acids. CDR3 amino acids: CASSPTGVGNEQFF. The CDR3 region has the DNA TGTGCTAGCAGCCCGACAGGGGTAGGCAATGAGCAGTTCTTC.

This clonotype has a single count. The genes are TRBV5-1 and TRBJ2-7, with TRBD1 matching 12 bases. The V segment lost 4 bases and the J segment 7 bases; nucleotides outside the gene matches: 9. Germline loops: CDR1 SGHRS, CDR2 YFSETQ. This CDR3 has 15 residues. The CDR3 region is CASSPGQGAYNEQYF. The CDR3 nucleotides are TGCGCCAGCAGCCCGGGACAGGGGGCCTACAATGAGCAGTACTTC.

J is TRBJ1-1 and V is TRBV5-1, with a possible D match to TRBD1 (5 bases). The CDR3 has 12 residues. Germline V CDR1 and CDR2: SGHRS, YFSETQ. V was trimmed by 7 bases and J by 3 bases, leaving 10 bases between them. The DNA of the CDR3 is TGCGCCAGCCGGGACTCTGACACTGAAGCTTTCTTT. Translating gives CASRDSDTEAFF.

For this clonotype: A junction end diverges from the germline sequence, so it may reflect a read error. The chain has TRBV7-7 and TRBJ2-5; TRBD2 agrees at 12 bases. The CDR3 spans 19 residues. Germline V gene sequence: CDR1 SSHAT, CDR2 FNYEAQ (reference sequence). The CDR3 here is CASSLARPTSGRSSVTQYF. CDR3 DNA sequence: TGTGCTAGCAGCTTAGCCCGCCCGACTAGCGGGAGAAGCTCGGTGACCCAGTACTTC. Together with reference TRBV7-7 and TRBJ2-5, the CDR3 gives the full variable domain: GAGVSQSPRYKVTKRGQDVTLRCDPISSHATLYWYQQALGQGPEFLTYFNYEAQPDKSGLPSDRFSAERPEGSISTLTIQRTEQRDSAMYRCASSLARPTSGRSSVTQYFGPGTRLLVL.

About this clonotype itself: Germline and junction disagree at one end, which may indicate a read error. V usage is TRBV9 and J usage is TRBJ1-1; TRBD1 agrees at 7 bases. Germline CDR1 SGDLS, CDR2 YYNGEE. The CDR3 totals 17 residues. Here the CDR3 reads CASSVAPDREGGTEAFF. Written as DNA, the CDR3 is TGTGCCAGTAGCGTAGCCCCCGACAGGGAAGGGGGCACTGAAGCTTTCTTT.

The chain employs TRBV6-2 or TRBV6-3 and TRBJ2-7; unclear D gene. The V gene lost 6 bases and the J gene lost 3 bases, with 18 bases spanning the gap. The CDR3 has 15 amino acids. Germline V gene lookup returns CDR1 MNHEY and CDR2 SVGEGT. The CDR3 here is CASSLLLSADYEQYF. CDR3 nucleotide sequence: TGTGCCAGCAGCCTGCTGTTATCGGCGGACTACGAGCAGTACTTC.

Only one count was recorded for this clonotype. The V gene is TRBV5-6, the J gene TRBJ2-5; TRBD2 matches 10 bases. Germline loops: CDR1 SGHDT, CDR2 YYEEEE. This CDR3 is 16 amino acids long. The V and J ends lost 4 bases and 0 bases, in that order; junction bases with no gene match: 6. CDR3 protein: CASSLLAGIYQETQYF. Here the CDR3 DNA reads TGTGCCAGCAGCCTACTAGCGGGGATCTACCAAGAGACCCAGTACTTC. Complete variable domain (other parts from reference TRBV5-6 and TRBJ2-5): DAGVTQSPTHLIKTRGQQVTLRCSPKSGHDTVSWYQQALGQGPQFIFQYYEEEERQRGNFPDRFSGHQFPNYSSELNVNALLLGDSALYLCASSLLAGIYQETQYFGPGTRLLVL.

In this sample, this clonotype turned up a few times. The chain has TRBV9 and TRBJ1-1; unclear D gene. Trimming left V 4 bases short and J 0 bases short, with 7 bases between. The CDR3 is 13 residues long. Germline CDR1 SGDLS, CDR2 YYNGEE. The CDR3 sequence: CASSPRVNTEAFF. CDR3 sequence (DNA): TGTGCCAGCAGCCCGCGGGTGAACACTGAAGCTTTCTTT.

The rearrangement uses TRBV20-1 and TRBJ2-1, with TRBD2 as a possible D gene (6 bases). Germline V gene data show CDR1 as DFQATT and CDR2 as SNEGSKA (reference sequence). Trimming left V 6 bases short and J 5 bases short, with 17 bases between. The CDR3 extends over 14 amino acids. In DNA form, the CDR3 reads TGCAGTGCCCCGGGACTTAGAGGCGACAATGAGCAGTTCTTC. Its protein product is CSAPGLRGDNEQFF.

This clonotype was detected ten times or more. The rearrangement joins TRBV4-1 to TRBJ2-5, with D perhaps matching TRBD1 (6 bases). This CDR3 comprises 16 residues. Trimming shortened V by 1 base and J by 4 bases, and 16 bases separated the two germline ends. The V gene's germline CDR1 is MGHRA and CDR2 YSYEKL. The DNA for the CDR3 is TGCGCCAGCAGCCAAGCGGTCGTGGGGGCACTAGAGACCCAGTACTTC. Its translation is CASSQAVVGALETQYF.

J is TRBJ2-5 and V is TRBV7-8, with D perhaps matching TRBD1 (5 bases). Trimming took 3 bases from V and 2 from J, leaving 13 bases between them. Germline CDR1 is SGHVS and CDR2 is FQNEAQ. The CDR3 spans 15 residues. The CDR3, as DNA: TGTGCCAGCAGCTTTGACAGAAGTACACAAGAGACCCAGTACTTC. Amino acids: CASSFDRSTQETQYF.